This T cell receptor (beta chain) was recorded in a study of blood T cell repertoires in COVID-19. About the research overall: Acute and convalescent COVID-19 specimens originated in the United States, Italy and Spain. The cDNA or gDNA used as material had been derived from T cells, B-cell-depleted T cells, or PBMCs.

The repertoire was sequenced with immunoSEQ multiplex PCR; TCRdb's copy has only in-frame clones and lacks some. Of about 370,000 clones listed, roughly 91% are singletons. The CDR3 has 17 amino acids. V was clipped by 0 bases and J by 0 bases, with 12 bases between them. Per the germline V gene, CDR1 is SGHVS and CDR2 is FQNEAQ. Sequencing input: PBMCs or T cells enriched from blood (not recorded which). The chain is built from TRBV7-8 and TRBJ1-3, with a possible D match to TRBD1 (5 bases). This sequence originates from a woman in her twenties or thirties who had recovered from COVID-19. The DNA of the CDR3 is TGTGCCAGCAGCTTAGCGGTCCAGGGAGGCTCTGGAAACACCATATATTTT. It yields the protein CASSLAVQGGSGNTIYF.